This T cell receptor (beta chain) is from a study of siplizumab effects on memory and regulatory T cells. General observations from the study: Roughly 80-95% of proliferating CD4+ or CD8+ clones defied assignment to a naive or memory phenotype. A small minority of alloreactive clones were mapped to unstimulated subsets. Researchers did not confirm the suppressive function of proliferating Tregs from siplizumab cultures.

Concerning this clone itself: Its antigen is not identified.

For every sample, around 9.6 x 10^4 TCR templates were assayed. Some clones are missing from TCRdb's copy, which holds only in-frame ones; the method was immunoSEQ multiplex PCR. The profile shows 90,000 to 120,000 clones, approximately 92% of them singletons. Trimming cost V 3 bases and J 6 bases, with 13 bases left between them. The CDR3 runs to 14 residues. CDR1 and CDR2 from the germline V gene are SGHKS and YYEKEE (reference sequence). The sequencing sample was made of CD4+ T cells sorted from blood. The chain is built from TRBV5-5 and TRBJ2-1; D is unresolved. This TCR was sampled from a human donor in good health. Some clones in this sample may be carry-over from other donors' samples. The CDR3 sequence: CASSSYSLANEQFF. The CDR3 nucleotides are TGTGCCAGCAGCTCCTACTCATTAGCCAATGAGCAGTTCTTC.